These 15 T cell receptor beta chains share one sample of origin, sequenced in a study of shared clonotypes between healthy human individuals (dated by TCRdb to the early 2020s). The library was produced with the immunoSEQ multiplex PCR assay. Not all clones reach the TCRdb copy of this immuneACCESS table, which keeps in-frame sequences only. Checked studies attribute under half of the gap to unresolved V genes and leave the rest unexplained. The sample includes approximately 2,000,000 clones, with less than 95% observed a single time. The ten largest clones add up to around 0.4% of the sample. Sequencing was performed on naive CD4+ T cells from PBMCs. The cell subset or site label on this specimen signifies: CD45RA+ positively selected. These receptors were obtained from a man between 18 and 29 years old in good health. Some clones in this sample may be carry-over from other donors' samples.

V usage is TRBV19 and J usage is TRBJ2-1; 8 nucleotides align to TRBD2. Germline loops: CDR1 LNHDA, CDR2 SQIVND (reference sequence). The ends lost 3 bases at V and 6 bases at J; junction bases unmatched: 7. CDR3 size: 15 residues. The CDR3 loop is CASSIVAGISNEQFF. The CDR3, as DNA: TGTGCCAGTAGTATCGTAGCGGGAATATCCAATGAGCAGTTCTTC.

V and J are TRBV29-1 and TRBJ2-7; D is unresolved. CDR3 length: 13 amino acids. V shed 5 bases and J shed 3 bases, with 14 bases lying between them. CDR1 is SQVTM and CDR2 is ANQGSEA in the germline V gene. The CDR3 here is CSVLGSDLYEQYF. CDR3 in DNA: TGCAGCGTTTTGGGATCCGACCTCTACGAGCAGTACTTC.

Details on this clone: The sample contains more than one DNA sequence encoding this CDR3. V and J are TRBV11-2 and TRBJ1-2; D uncertain. Germline lookup yields CDR1 SGHAT and CDR2 FQNNGV. This CDR3 has 12 residues. Trimming took 5 bases from V and 0 from J, leaving 4 bases between them. CDR3 sequence reads: CASSPTNYGYTF. The CDR3 bases are TGTGCCAGCAGCCCAACTAACTATGGCTACACCTTC.

CDR3 residues: CASSSDGISYEQYF. CDR3 nucleotides: TGTGCCAGCAGCTCGGACGGTATCTCCTACGAGCAGTACTTC. This chain connects TRBV7-2 to TRBJ2-7, with D uncertain. The ends were cut back, 4 bases at V and 0 bases at J, with 10 bases in the middle. The CDR3 is made up of 14 amino acids. Germline-derived CDR1 and CDR2 are SGHTA and FQGNSA.

V gene TRBV6-5 combines with J gene TRBJ2-3, with D perhaps matching TRBD1 (6 bases). There are 15 residues in the CDR3. V lost 0 bases, J lost 5 bases, and 12 bases lay in between. Germline V gene sequence: CDR1 MNHEY, CDR2 SVGAGI. The CDR3 here is CASSYSGQLGDTQYF. The CDR3 region has the DNA TGTGCCAGCAGTTACTCAGGACAGCTGGGAGATACGCAGTATTTT.

The rearrangement links TRBV11-3 to TRBJ2-5; a possible D gene is TRBD2 (6 bases). The CDR3 runs 15 residues. In germline, CDR1 is SGHNT, CDR2 YENEEA. Trimming took off 1 base at V and 8 bases at J, with 17 bases between the two ends. CDR3 sequence reads: CASSLGGGEGNTQYF. The CDR3 coding sequence is TGTGCCAGCAGCTTAGGGGGAGGAGAGGGAAACACCCAGTACTTC.

The chain links TRBV10-3 to TRBJ1-2; 7 nucleotides agree with TRBD1. Per germline, CDR1 ENHRY and CDR2 SYGVKD. J gave up 4 bases and V 6 bases, and 8 bases lay outside the gene matches. The CDR3 totals 14 residues. The CDR3: CAISFDRDVYGYTF. CDR3 DNA sequence: TGTGCCATCAGCTTCGACAGGGATGTCTATGGCTACACCTTC.

As concerns this clone: At the DNA level, this CDR3 is encoded by other sequences in the same sample as well. The chain couples TRBV7-9 to TRBJ2-7; 8 nucleotides line up with TRBD2. Germline V gives CDR1 SEHNR, CDR2 FQNEAQ (reference sequence). With 3 bases clipped from V and 7 bases from J, the junction kept 5 bases outside the gene matches. This CDR3 is built from 13 residues. The CDR3 protein is CASSLAGGGEQYF. The CDR3 DNA is TGTGCCAGCAGCTTGGCGGGAGGTGGTGAGCAGTACTTC. Full variable domain (rest looked up from reference TRBV7-9 and TRBJ2-7): DTGVSQNPRHKITKRGQNVTFRCDPISEHNRLYWYRQTLGQGPEFLTYFQNEAQLEKSRLLSDRFSAERPKGSFSTLEIQRTEQGDSAMYLCASSLAGGGEQYFGPGTRLTVT.

This chain connects TRBV5-1 to TRBJ2-1; 10 nucleotides line up with TRBD2. Germline loops: CDR1 SGHRS, CDR2 YFSETQ. The CDR3 has 14 residues. V lost 5 bases to trimming and J lost 8 bases; unmatched junction nucleotides: 7. CDR3 protein: CASRMGLAIDEQFF. The CDR3 bases are TGCGCCAGCAGGATGGGACTAGCGATCGATGAGCAGTTCTTC. Full variable domain (remainder filled in from reference TRBV5-1 and TRBJ2-1): KAGVTQTPRYLIKTRGQQVTLSCSPISGHRSVSWYQQTPGQGLQFLFEYFSETQRNKGNFPGRFSGRQFSNSRSEMNVSTLELGDSALYLCASRMGLAIDEQFFGPGTRLTVL.

In regard to this clone: This same CDR3 is encoded by further DNA sequences in the sample. V gene TRBV7-9 combines with J gene TRBJ2-5; no firm D call. This CDR3 is built from 12 residues. Germline CDR1 SEHNR, CDR2 FQNEAQ (reference sequence). Trimming stripped 5 bases from V and 5 bases from J, with 9 bases between. The CDR3 here is CASSPPVETQYF. The CDR3 nucleotides read TGTGCCAGCAGCCCCCCGGTGGAGACCCAGTACTTC.

The chain links TRBV2 to TRBJ2-1; 13 bases are a match to TRBD2. This CDR3 comprises 13 residues. The junction had 4 bases not matched to a gene; V was cut back by 7 bases and J by 10 bases. Germline V gene data show CDR1 as SNHLY and CDR2 as FYNNEI. The chain's CDR3 is CASMGLAGIEQFF. CDR3 nucleotide sequence: TGTGCCAGCATGGGACTAGCGGGGATCGAGCAGTTCTTC. Together with reference TRBV2 and TRBJ2-1, the CDR3 gives the full variable domain: EPEVTQTPSHQVTQMGQEVILRCVPISNHLYFYWYRQILGQKVEFLVSFYNNEISEKSEIFDDQFSVERPDGSNFTLKIRSTKLEDSAMYFCASMGLAGIEQFFGPGTRLTVL.

This clone occurred a few times. The rearrangement joins TRBV9 to TRBJ1-2; D is ambiguous. Trimming removed 4 bases at V and 6 bases at J, with 16 bases between. Germline assignment: CDR1 SGDLS and CDR2 YYNGEE. The CDR3 consists of 14 residues. In DNA form, the CDR3 reads TGTGCCAGCAGCCCTTTGTGGGAGTCCGATGGCTACACCTTC. It specifies CASSPLWESDGYTF.

This clone occurred once. The V call is TRBV6-1, the J call TRBJ2-7, with TRBD1 matching 8 bases. The CDR3 length is 16 residues. Germline CDR1 and CDR2: MNHNS and SASEGT. J lost 4 bases, V lost 4 bases, and 12 bases had no gene match. In DNA, the CDR3 is TGTGCCAGCAGTGTGAGGGCCGGACAGGGCAGGTACGAGCAGTACTTC. Translation: CASSVRAGQGRYEQYF.

The chain carries TRBV18 and TRBJ2-7, with TRBD1 as a possible D gene (6 bases). Germline CDR1 reads KGHSH; CDR2 reads LQKENI. The V and J ends lost 2 bases and 2 bases respectively, with 13 bases between them. The CDR3 runs 15 residues. As DNA, the CDR3 is TGTGCCAGCTCACCAGGGGCAGGGGTTACCTACGAGCAGTACTTC. Protein sequence: CASSPGAGVTYEQYF.

The V gene is TRBV28, the J gene TRBJ1-1, with D perhaps TRBD1 (5 bases). V shed 7 bases and J shed 8 bases, with 11 bases lying between them. This CDR3 is built from 11 residues. Germline CDR1 and CDR2: MDHEN and SYDVKM. CDR3 sequence reads: CASTTRGEAFF. The CDR3 nucleotides read TGTGCCAGCACGACACGGGGGGAAGCTTTCTTT.